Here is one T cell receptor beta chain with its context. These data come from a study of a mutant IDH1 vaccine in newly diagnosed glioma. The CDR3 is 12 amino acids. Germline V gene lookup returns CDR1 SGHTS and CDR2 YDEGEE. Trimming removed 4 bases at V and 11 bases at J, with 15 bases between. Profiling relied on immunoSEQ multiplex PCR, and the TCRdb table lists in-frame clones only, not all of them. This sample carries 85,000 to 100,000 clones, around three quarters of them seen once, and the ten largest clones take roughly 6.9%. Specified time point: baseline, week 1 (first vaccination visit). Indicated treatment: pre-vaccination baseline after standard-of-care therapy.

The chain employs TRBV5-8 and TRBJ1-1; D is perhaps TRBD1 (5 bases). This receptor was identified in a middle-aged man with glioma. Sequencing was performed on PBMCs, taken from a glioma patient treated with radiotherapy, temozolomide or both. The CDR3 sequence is CASSTNPGRAFF. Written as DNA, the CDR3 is TGTGCCAGCAGCACGAACCCGGGGCGGGCTTTCTTT.